This section outlines one T cell receptor (beta chain) sequence together with its context. Which antigen it targets is not known. Base quality data are lacking; no much larger clone is found one base away. This sample stems from a study of blood T cell repertoires in COVID-19 (dated by TCRdb to the early 2020s). Context from the whole study: Samples covering the acute and convalescent phases of COVID-19 were provided by collaborators in the United States, Italy and Spain. The material from the prospective study consisted of cDNA or gDNA derived from T cells, B-cell-depleted T cells, or PBMCs. Nearly every sample came with metadata listing a de-identified subject ID, COVID-19 status, age in years and sex. The repertoires were released in a freely available public database intended as a resource for research on the immune response to SARS-CoV-2. Where available, HLA class I and class II types were taken from metadata supplied by the sample provider and were not determined by assay-based typing. The samples were drawn from the first 160 participants of the ongoing ImmuneRACE study and from under 1,500 subjects provided by 6 global collaborators. The dataset comprised deeply sampled blood TCRbeta repertoires from subjects exposed to, actively infected with, or recovered from COVID-19. Broader findings and caveats from the paper: Clinical and demographic metadata were provided uncurated, with the amount varying by source and participant.

The immunoSEQ Assay, a bias-controlled multiplex PCR, was used to amplify TCRbeta CDR3 regions from genomic DNA. The original methods were these. The number of nucleated cells in each sample was estimated from the amplification of reference gene primers within the assay. To quantify the absolute abundance of each unique TCRbeta CDR3 rearrangement, sequence reads were collapsed and filtered. For each sample, productive Simpson clonality was calculated as the square root of Simpson's diversity index across productive rearrangements. TCRdb took over this immuneACCESS table, retaining in-frame rearrangements with V and J assigned. Such tables are incomplete; in checked studies, under half of the missing clones stem from an unresolved V gene, and the remainder is unexplained. The V and J calls and the clone size are those of that table, but D and trimming were determined from the DNA. For this sample the table gives 150,000 to 200,000 clones, of which around 80% were detected only once. The biggest ten clones account for 8% of the sample.

Participants in the prospective study were aged roughly 18 to 95 years, lived in some 24 United States geographic areas, and enrolled through a virtual design. In the prospective study, participants were assigned to cohorts based on the clinical history participants reported in a screening survey and a study questionnaire. For ImmuneRACE Cohort 3, a participant was defined as recovered based on two consecutive negative NP/OP PCR tests, clearance by a healthcare professional, or resolution of symptoms. Mobile phlebotomists in the prospective study collected whole blood, serum and a nasopharyngeal or oropharyngeal swab from every participant. Participants in the prospective study had the option to provide additional blood draws and questionnaires over an approximately 2-month period. Before DNA extraction, blood samples from the prospective study were shipped at room temperature or frozen. Per the germline V gene (reference sequence), SGHNT is the CDR1 and YYREEE is the CDR2. V is shortened by 4 bases, J by 4 bases, and the region joining them spans 12 bases. The CDR3, cysteine through phenylalanine, is 13 amino acids long. Only the CDR3 part of the read is kept: 39 bases, read in frame from the first base.

This sequence was found in a woman in her forties or fifties who had recovered from COVID-19. Material: PBMCs or T cells enriched from blood (not recorded which). The rearranged segments are TRBV5-4 and TRBJ2-7; the D segment could be TRBD2, given 5 matching bases. The base sequence is TGTGCCAGCAGCGATAAAAGCGGTTACGAGCAGTACTTC. Translated, it gives CASSDKSGYEQYF.